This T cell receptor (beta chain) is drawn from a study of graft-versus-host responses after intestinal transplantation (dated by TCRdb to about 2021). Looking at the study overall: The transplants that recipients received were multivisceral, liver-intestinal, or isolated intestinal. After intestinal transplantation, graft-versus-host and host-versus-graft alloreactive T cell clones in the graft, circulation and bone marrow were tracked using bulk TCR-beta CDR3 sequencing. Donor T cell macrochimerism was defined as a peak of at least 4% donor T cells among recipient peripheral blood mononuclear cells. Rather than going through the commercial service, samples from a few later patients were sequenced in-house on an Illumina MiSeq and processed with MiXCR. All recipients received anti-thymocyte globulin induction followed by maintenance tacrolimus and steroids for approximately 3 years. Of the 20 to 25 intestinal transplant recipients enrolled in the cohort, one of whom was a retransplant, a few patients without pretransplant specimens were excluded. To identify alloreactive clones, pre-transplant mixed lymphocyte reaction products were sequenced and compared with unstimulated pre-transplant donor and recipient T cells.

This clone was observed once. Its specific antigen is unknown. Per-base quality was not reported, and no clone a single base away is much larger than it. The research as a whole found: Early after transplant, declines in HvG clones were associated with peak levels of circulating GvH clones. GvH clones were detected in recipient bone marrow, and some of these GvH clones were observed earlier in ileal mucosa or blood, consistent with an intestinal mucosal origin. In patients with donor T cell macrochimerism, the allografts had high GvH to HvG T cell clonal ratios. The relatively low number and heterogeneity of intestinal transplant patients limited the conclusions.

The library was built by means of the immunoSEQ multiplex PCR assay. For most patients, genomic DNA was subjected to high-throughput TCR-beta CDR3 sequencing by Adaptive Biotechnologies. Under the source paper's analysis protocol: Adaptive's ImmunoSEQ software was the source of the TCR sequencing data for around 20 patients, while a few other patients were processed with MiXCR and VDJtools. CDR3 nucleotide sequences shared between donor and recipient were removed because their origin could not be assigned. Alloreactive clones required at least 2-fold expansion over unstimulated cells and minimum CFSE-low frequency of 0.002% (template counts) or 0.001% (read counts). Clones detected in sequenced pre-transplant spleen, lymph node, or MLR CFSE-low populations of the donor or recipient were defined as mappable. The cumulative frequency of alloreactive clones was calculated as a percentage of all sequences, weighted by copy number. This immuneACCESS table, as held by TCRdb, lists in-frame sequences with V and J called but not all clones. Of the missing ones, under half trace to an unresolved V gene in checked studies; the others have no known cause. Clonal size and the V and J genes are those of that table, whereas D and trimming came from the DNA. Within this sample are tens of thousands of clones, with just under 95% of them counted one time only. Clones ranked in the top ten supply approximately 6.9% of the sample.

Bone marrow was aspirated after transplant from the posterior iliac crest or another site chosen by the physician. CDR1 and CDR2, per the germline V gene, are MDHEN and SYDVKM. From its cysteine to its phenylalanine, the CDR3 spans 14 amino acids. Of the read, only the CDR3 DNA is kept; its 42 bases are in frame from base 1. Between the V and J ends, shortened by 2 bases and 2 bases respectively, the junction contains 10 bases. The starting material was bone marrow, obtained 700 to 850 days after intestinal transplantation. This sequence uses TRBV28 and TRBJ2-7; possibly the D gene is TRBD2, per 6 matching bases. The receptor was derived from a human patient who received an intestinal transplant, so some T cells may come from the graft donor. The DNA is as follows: TGTGCCAGCAGTTTAGCGGGGCAGGCCTACGAGCAGTACTTC. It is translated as CASSLAGQAYEQYF.